The 3 T cell receptor beta chains below come from one sample, sequenced in a study of blood T cell repertoires in COVID-19. Method: immunoSEQ multiplex PCR; TCRdb's copy keeps in-frame clones and lacks some. Among a few hundred thousand clones listed, roughly nine tenths were seen once. What was sequenced was peripheral blood. The receptor source for this set is a man between 60 and 70 years old with acute or convalescent COVID-19.

The chain links TRBV28 to TRBJ2-7, with D perhaps TRBD2 (5 bases). This CDR3 is built from 13 residues. Trimming removed 5 bases at V and 5 bases at J, with 13 bases between. The V gene's germline CDR1 is MDHEN and CDR2 SYDVKM. DNA for the CDR3: TGTGCCAGCAGTCCCTCCACTAGTCACGAGCAGTACTTC. This gives the protein CASSPSTSHEQYF.

The chain has TRBV27 and TRBJ1-1; 12 nucleotides agree with TRBD1. The CDR3 is 14 residues long. In germline, CDR1 is MNHEY, CDR2 SMNVEV (reference sequence). With V trimmed by 5 bases and J by 6 bases, 4 bases remained unmatched. The CDR3 spells CASSPGQGAAEAFF. The CDR3, as DNA: TGTGCCAGCAGTCCGGGACAGGGGGCGGCTGAAGCTTTCTTT.

This chain links TRBV28 with TRBJ2-2; D remains unclear. The CDR3 contains 12 residues. V was clipped by 8 bases and J by 4 bases, with 8 bases between them. CDR1 is MDHEN and CDR2 is SYDVKM in the germline V gene. CDR3 nucleotides: TGTGCCAGCGGGCTTCTCACCGGGGAGCTGTTTTTT. Residues: CASGLLTGELFF. The full variable domain, its missing parts supplied by reference TRBV28 and TRBJ2-2, is DVKVTQSSRYLVKRTGEKVFLECVQDMDHENMFWYRQDPGLGLRLIYFSYDVKMKEKGDIPEGYSVSREKKERFSLILESASTNQTSMYLCASGLLTGELFFGEGSRLTVL.